This T cell receptor beta chain was recorded in a study of cytomegalovirus exposure and HLA in healthy donors. Study overall: The early release's HLA-typed donors yielded roughly 85 million unique TCRs. Study findings and constraints: A later analysis showed TCR association rates differing by HLA locus, peaking at DRB1 and lowest at HLA-C. When the data were analyzed later, several of the most significant clusters appeared to be linked to common viral pathogens.

On this clone: What it recognizes is unknown.

PCR amplification relied on 60 Vbeta primers (plus 13 Jbeta primers). Here immunoSEQ multiplex PCR was the method, and the copy in TCRdb shows in-frame clones only, minus some. This sample yields more than 100,000 clones, of which about 83% are seen a single time; 4% to 6.5% belongs to the top ten. Germline V CDR1 and CDR2: KGHSH, LQKENI. The CDR3 consists of 18 residues. Trimming removed 3 bases from V and 4 bases from J; junction bases left unmatched: 13. V is TRBV18 and J is TRBJ2-5, with 11 bases lining up with TRBD2. This clonotype originated in a woman aged 25 to 39 in good health and CMV-seronegative. Sequencing used PBMCs. The chain's CDR3 is CASSPQGPLAGGAETQYF. DNA for the CDR3: TGTGCCAGCTCACCTCAGGGCCCCCTAGCGGGAGGAGCAGAGACCCAGTACTTC.